This paragraph reports one T cell receptor (beta chain). The antigen is not known. The CDR3 is cut off 3 residues early in the read; its end comes from the germline J gene. The data stem from a study of T cell clonality in common variable immunodeficiency. Study findings and constraints: Fewer deletions and N-nucleotide insertions were reportedly seen in common variable immunodeficiency TCR beta sequences.

V dropped 1 base and J dropped 4 bases, with 14 bases sitting between them. The CDR3 has 16 amino acids. Germline V gene lookup returns CDR1 SSHAT and CDR2 FNYEAQ (reference sequence). The repertoire was sequenced with immunoSEQ multiplex PCR; TCRdb's copy has only in-frame clones and lacks some. The specimen has about 17,000 clones, none found just once. Reduced serum IgG, IgA and/or IgM plus specific antibody deficiency defined CVID. All CVID subjects were on immunoglobulin replacement for at least one year. The sequenced sample consisted of peripheral blood mononuclear cells. The V gene is TRBV7-7, the J gene TRBJ2-1, with D possibly being TRBD1 (6 bases). The clonotype originates from a human donor with common variable immunodeficiency. Partial CDR3 DNA: TGTGCCAGCAGCTTAGGGACAGCCGCACCTTACAATGAG. Protein: CASSLGTAAPYNE. The complete CDR3 reads CASSLGTAAPYNEQFF.